Each of the 17 T cell receptor beta chains below was sequenced from the same sample in a study of response to subunit inactivated influenza vaccine. TCRdb reprocessed the RT-PCR reads with MiXCR, giving one entry per CDR3 protein. Found here are approximately 250,000 distinct CDR3 sequences, more than 10% of them singletons; the top ten hold 7.8%. This specimen consisted of non-naive T cells sorted from PBMCs, obtained approximately 15 days before vaccination. The receptors shown here come from a man in his fifties who received an inactivated influenza vaccine.

The rearrangement joins TRBV14 to TRBJ2-3; TRBD2 matches 8 bases. With 0 bases clipped from V and 7 bases from J, the junction kept 9 bases outside the gene matches. The germline V gene has CDR1 SGHDN and CDR2 FVKESK. The CDR3 covers 16 residues. CDR3 protein: CASSQEAGGLPYTQYF. Written as DNA, the CDR3 is TGTGCCAGCAGCCAAGAGGCGGGAGGCCTTCCTTATACGCAGTATTTT.

The rearrangement uses TRBV7-2 and TRBJ2-5; 14 nucleotides align to TRBD2. The CDR3 is 17 amino acids. Trimming removed 5 bases from V and 2 bases from J; junction bases left unmatched: 7. Germline CDR1 SGHTA, CDR2 FQGNSA. As DNA, the CDR3 is TGTGCCAGCAGCCCAAAGACTAGCGGGAGGGATCAAGAGACCCAGTACTTC. This gives the protein CASSPKTSGRDQETQYF.

A few counts support this clonotype. The V gene is TRBV5-1, the J gene TRBJ2-1; 9 bases fit TRBD2. This CDR3 is 16 amino acids long. J lost 7 bases, V lost 1 base, and 9 bases had no gene match. The germline V gene encodes CDR1 SGHRS and CDR2 YFSETQ. CDR3 in DNA: TGCGCCAGCAGCTTGACAGCGGCGGGAGGGCAGAATGAGCAGTTCTTC. It specifies CASSLTAAGGQNEQFF.

This clonotype turned up a few times. This chain uses TRBV30 with TRBJ2-3; D possibly corresponds to TRBD1 (6 bases). V was pared by 1 base and J by 2 bases, with 22 bases between. CDR3 size: 18 residues. Germline loops: CDR1 GTSNPN, CDR2 SVGIG (reference sequence). DNA of the CDR3: TGTGCCTGGAGTGAGGCCCTGGGCAGGGGATATTACACAGATACGCAGTATTTT. Translation gives CAWSEALGRGYYTDTQYF.

In the case of this clonotype: A junction end diverges from the germline sequence, so it may reflect a read error. The J gene is TRBJ2-1, the V gene TRBV20-1, with 13 bases that match TRBD2. Germline-derived CDR1 and CDR2 are DFQATT and SNEGSKA (reference sequence). The CDR3 consists of 17 residues. The CDR3 here is CCARVLAGGSSYNEQFF. As DNA, the CDR3 is TGCTGTGCTAGAGTACTAGCGGGAGGGAGCTCCTACAATGAGCAGTTCTTC.

This clonotype appeared a few times. This chain uses TRBV4-3 with TRBJ2-1; 14 nucleotides line up with TRBD2. The CDR3 length is 17 residues. Germline CDR1 LGHNA, CDR2 YSLEER. Germline trimming cut 3 bases from V and 6 bases from J; bases unmatched to any gene: 7. The CDR3 loop is CASSQVPGLAGVNEQFF. The CDR3 bases are TGCGCCAGCAGCCAGGTACCGGGACTAGCGGGAGTCAATGAGCAGTTCTTC.

The V gene is TRBV15, the J gene TRBJ1-5; the match to TRBD1 covers 9 bases. V was clipped by 5 bases and J by 6 bases; unmatched bases: 8. This CDR3 region has 15 residues. Germline assignment: CDR1 LNHNV and CDR2 YYDKDF (reference sequence). The CDR3 sequence: CATSEDRGRSQPQHF. CDR3 in DNA: TGTGCCACCAGCGAGGACAGGGGCCGATCTCAGCCCCAGCATTTT.

This clonotype was picked up a small number of times. V usage is TRBV19 and J usage is TRBJ2-6; D is unresolved. V was trimmed by 1 base and J by 1 base, leaving 11 bases between them. The CDR3 consists of 17 residues. CDR1 LNHDA and CDR2 SQIVND come from the germline V gene (reference sequence). This chain's CDR3 is CASSIVWMGSGANVLTF. The CDR3 DNA follows: TGTGCCAGTAGTATAGTATGGATGGGGTCTGGGGCCAACGTCCTGACTTTC.

This clonotype was observed a handful of times. The chain is built from TRBV9 and TRBJ2-2, with TRBD2 matching over 9 bases. V trimming: 2 bases; J trimming: 2 bases; junction bases outside the gene matches: 7. This CDR3 has 17 residues. Germline CDR1 reads SGDLS; CDR2 reads YYNGEE. CDR3 amino acids: CASSVSSGGRNTGELFF. The CDR3 region has the DNA TGTGCCAGCAGCGTTAGTAGCGGGGGACGAAACACCGGGGAGCTGTTTTTT.

There are many counts of this clonotype. This chain connects TRBV12-3 or TRBV12-4 to TRBJ2-7; 7 bases match TRBD1. J gave up 3 bases and V 4 bases, and 6 bases lay outside the gene matches. The CDR3 extends over 14 amino acids. The CDR3 loop reads CASSSSRQGYEQYF. The CDR3 nucleotides are TGTGCCAGCAGTTCCTCGAGACAGGGCTACGAGCAGTACTTC.

The V gene is TRBV6-5, the J gene TRBJ1-4, with 9 bases that match TRBD1. The germline V gene encodes CDR1 MNHEY and CDR2 SVGAGI. Trimming removed 4 bases from V and 7 bases from J; junction bases left unmatched: 4. This CDR3 region has 14 residues. The CDR3 region is CASSSRTGVEKLFF. The CDR3 nucleotides read TGTGCCAGCAGTTCTCGGACAGGGGTTGAAAAACTGTTTTTT.

The chain recombines TRBV9 with TRBJ2-5; D may be TRBD2 (5 bases). This CDR3 region has 14 residues. In germline, CDR1 is SGDLS, CDR2 YYNGEE. V was trimmed by 4 bases and J by 0 bases, leaving 10 bases between them. The CDR3 DNA reads as TGTGCCAGCAGCCTCGGGGTATACCAAGAGACCCAGTACTTC. Translation gives CASSLGVYQETQYF.

V and J are TRBV24-1 and TRBJ2-1; 13 bases line up with TRBD2. The junction had 5 bases not matched to a gene; V was cut back by 4 bases and J by 6 bases. CDR3 length: 16 amino acids. CDR1 is KGHDR and CDR2 is SFDVKD in the germline V gene. The CDR3 region is CATSDPGTSGVNEQFF. The CDR3 nucleotides read TGTGCCACCAGTGACCCCGGGACTAGCGGGGTCAATGAGCAGTTCTTC.

This chain uses TRBV6-1 with TRBJ1-1; TRBD1 might be the D (5 bases). The length of the CDR3 is 14 residues. Trimming removed 3 bases from V and 11 bases from J, with 19 bases in between. The germline V gene has CDR1 MNHNS and CDR2 SASEGT. The CDR3 DNA reads TGTGCCAGCAGTGAGATGGCAGGGTGGGGCCGCGCTTTCTTT. This gives the protein CASSEMAGWGRAFF.

This clonotype was recorded a few times. The rearrangement joins TRBV6-1 to TRBJ1-3, with D perhaps matching TRBD1 (5 bases). Trimming shortened V by 5 bases and J by 2 bases, and 13 bases separated the two germline ends. From germline, CDR1 is MNHNS and CDR2 SASEGT. The CDR3 extends over 15 amino acids. This chain's CDR3 is CASSQPGLAGNTIYF. CDR3 nucleotides: TGTGCCAGCAGTCAACCGGGACTAGCTGGAAACACCATATATTTT.

Many counts were recorded for this clonotype. The genes are TRBV7-2 and TRBJ1-5; D ambiguous. Germline-derived CDR1 and CDR2 are SGHTA and FQGNSA. Trimming removed 1 base at V and 0 bases at J, with 4 bases between. The CDR3 loop spans 14 amino acids. The CDR3 region has the DNA TGTGCCAGCAGCTTAGGGTTTAGCAATCAGCCCCAGCATTTT. This translates into CASSLGFSNQPQHF. Full variable domain (missing parts from reference TRBV7-2 and TRBJ1-5): GAGVSQSPSNKVTEKGKDVELRCDPISGHTALYWYRQSLGQGLEFLIYFQGNSAPDKSGLPSDRFSAERTGGSVSTLTIQRTQQEDSAVYLCASSLGFSNQPQHFGDGTRLSIL.

In its sample, this clonotype was seen a few times. The rearrangement uses TRBV4-3 and TRBJ2-3; no clear D gene. The CDR3 covers 16 residues. The V end was cut by 0 bases, the J end by 6 bases, with 16 bases between. Germline values: CDR1 LGHNA, CDR2 YSLEER. CDR3 DNA: TGCGCCAGCAGCCAAGAAGGCCGGTCACTGACGGATACGCAGTATTTT. Protein product: CASSQEGRSLTDTQYF.